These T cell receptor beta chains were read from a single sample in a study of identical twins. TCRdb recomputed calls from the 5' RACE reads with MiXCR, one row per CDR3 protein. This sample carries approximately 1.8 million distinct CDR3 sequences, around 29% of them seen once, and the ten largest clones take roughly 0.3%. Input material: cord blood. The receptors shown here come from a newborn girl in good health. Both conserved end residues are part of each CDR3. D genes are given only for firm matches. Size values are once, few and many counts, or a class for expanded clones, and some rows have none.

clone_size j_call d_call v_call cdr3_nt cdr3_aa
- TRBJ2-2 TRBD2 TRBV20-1 TGCAGTGCTAGAAACCGGGCTAGCGGGAGAGGAACCGGGGAGCTGTTTTTT CSARNRASGRGTGELFF
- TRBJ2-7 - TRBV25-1 TGTGCCAGCAGTGAATATGGGGGTTACAATGAGCAGTACTTC CASSEYGGYNEQYF
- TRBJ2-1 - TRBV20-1 TGCAGTGCTACGGAAGGGCTAGCGAGCTCCTACAATGAGCAGTTCTTC CSATEGLASSYNEQFF
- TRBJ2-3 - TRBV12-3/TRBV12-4 TGTGCCAGCAGTTTTTTCCGGGGGCCCACAGATACGCAGTATTTT CASSFFRGPTDTQYF
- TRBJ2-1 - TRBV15 TGTGCCACCAGCAGAGATGGGGGACTTCAGCAGTTCTTC CATSRDGGLQQFF
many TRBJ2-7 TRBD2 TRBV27 TGTGCCAGCAGTTTACGGACTAGCGGATATAGCTCCTACGAGCAGTACTTC CASSLRTSGYSSYEQYF
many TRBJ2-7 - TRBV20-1 TGCAGTGCTAGCAGGGACTACGAGCAGTACTTC CSASRDYEQYF
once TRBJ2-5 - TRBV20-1 TGCAGTGCTGGGAGACGGACCCAAGAGACCCAGTACTTC CSAGRRTQETQYF
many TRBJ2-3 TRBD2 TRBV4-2 TGTGCCAGCAGCCAAGATCCGGCTAGCGGGAGCACAGATACGCAGTATTTT CASSQDPASGSTDTQYF
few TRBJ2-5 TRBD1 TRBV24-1 TGTGCCACCAGTGATCCGCGGACAGGAAAAGAGACCCAGTACTTC CATSDPRTGKETQYF
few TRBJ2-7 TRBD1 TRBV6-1 TGTGCCAGCAGTGAATCCGGGACAGGGGCCTACGAGCAGTACTTC CASSESGTGAYEQYF
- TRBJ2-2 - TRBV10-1 TGCGCCAGCAGTGCAGTCTTCACCGGGGAGCTGTTTTTT CASSAVFTGELFF
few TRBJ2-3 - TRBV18 TGTGCCAGCTCACCACTGGCGGGGGCGATTAAAACGCAGTATTTT CASSPLAGAIKTQYF
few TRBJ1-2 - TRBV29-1 TGCAGCGTGGGGGACCTCTATGGCTACACCTTC CSVGDLYGYTF
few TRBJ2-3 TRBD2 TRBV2 TGTGCCAGCAGTCGAAGCGGGGGGGTGAGAGATACGCAGTATTTT CASSRSGGVRDTQYF
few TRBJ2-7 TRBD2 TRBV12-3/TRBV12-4 TGTGCCAGCAGTTTAGCGGGGACTAGCGCGAACTACGAGCAGTACTTC CASSLAGTSANYEQYF
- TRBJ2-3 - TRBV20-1 TGCAGTGCTAGTGGCCTAACGGGCGATACGCAGTATTTT CSASGLTGDTQYF
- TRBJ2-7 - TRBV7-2 TGTGCCAGCAGCTCACAGGAGAGCTACGAGCAGTACTTC CASSSQESYEQYF
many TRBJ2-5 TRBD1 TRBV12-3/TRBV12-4 TGTGCCAGCAGTTTACTAGGGGGCTTAAAGACCCAGTACTTC CASSLLGGLKTQYF
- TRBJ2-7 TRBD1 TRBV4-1 TGCGCCAGCAGCCCTATTGGACAGGTTCCCTACGAGCAGTACTTC CASSPIGQVPYEQYF
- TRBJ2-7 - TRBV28 TGTGCCAGCAGGCGGCGGACTGCCTGGAATGAGCAGTACTTC CASRRRTAWNEQYF
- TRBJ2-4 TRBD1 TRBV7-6 TGTGCCAGCAGCCGTTCGGGACAGGGGGAAAACATTCAGTACTTC CASSRSGQGENIQYF
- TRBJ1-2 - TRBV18 TGTGCCAGCTCACCACCGTCGTCCTATGGCTACACCTTC CASSPPSSYGYTF
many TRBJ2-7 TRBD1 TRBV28 TGTGCCAGCAGTTTTGACAGGGAAAAAGGCTACGAGCAGTACTTC CASSFDREKGYEQYF
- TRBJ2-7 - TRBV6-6 TGTGCCAGCAGTTACACCCTAGCCGGGGGCTCCTACGAGCAGTACTTC CASSYTLAGGSYEQYF
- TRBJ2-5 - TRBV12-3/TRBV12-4 TGTGCCAGCAGTTTTAATCGCGATAGGCAGTACTTC CASSFNRDRQYF
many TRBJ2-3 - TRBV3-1 TGTGCCAGCAGCCAAGGAGGCACCATCACAGATACGCAGTATTTT CASSQGGTITDTQYF
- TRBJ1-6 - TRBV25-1 TGTGCCAGCAGTGAATATTCGGATTCACCCCTCCACTTT CASSEYSDSPLHF
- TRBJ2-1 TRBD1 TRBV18 TGTGCCAGCTCACCACCGAGACAGGGGTTATACAATGAGCAGTTCTTC CASSPPRQGLYNEQFF
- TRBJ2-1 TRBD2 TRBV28 TGTGCCAGCAGTGGTGGAGCTAGCGGGAGTAAGGGGGGCTACAATGAGCAGTTCTTC CASSGGASGSKGGYNEQFF
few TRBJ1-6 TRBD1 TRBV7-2 TGTGCCAGCAGCTTAGACAGGGGAACCTATAATTCACCCCTCCACTTT CASSLDRGTYNSPLHF
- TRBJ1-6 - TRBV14 TGTGCCAGCAGCCAAGTAAATCGGAATTCACCCCTCCACTTT CASSQVNRNSPLHF
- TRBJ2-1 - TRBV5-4 TGTGCCAGCAGCTTAATTTTAGATGGGCAGTTCTTC CASSLILDGQFF
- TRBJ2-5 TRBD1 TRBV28 TGTGCCAGCAGCCAACGGACAGGGGGGGCCAAACGGAGGTATTCTCAAGAGACCCAGTACTTC CASSQRTGGAKRRYSQETQYF
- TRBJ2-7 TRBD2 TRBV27 TGTGCCAGCAGACTAGCGGGAACCCACAATGAGCAGTACTTC CASRLAGTHNEQYF
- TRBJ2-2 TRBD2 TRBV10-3 TGTGCCATCAGTGCGACTAGCGGGGGCGCGAACACCGGGGAGCTGTTTTTT CAISATSGGANTGELFF
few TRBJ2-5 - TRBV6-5 TGTGCCAGCAGACGGGAAGTAAGGGAGACCCAGTACTTC CASRREVRETQYF
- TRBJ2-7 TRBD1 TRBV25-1 TGTGCCAGCAGTGAGGCCGGGACAGGCCTTTACGAGCAGTACTTC CASSEAGTGLYEQYF
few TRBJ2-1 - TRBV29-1 TGCAGCGTTGTCGGGGCCTACTCCTACAATGAGCAGTTCTTC CSVVGAYSYNEQFF
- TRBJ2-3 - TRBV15 TGTGCCACCAGCAGAGATATTGGTGCAGATACGCAGTATTTT CATSRDIGADTQYF
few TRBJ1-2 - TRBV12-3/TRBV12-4 TGTGCCAGCAGTCCCGGCCCGTGGCAAGGTGGCTACACCTTC CASSPGPWQGGYTF
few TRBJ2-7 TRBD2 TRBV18 TGTGCCAGCTCAGTGGGACTAGCGGGAGGAGGCTACGAGCAGTACTTC CASSVGLAGGGYEQYF
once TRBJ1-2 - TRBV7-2 TGTGCCAGCAGCTTAGCGATGGGGGGACGAGACTATGGCTACACCTTC CASSLAMGGRDYGYTF
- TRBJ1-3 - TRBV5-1 TGCGCCAGCAGCTTGGTTCAGGGAGGTTCGACTGGAAACACCATATATTTT CASSLVQGGSTGNTIYF
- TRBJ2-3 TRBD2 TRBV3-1 TGTGCCAGCAGCCAAGTCTTCCCTAGCGGGAGGGAGGTGGTCACAGATACGCAGTATTTT CASSQVFPSGREVVTDTQYF
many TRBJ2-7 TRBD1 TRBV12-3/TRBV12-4 TGTGCCAGCAGTCCAGGGGGCCCGAGAACATTGCAGCAGTACTTC CASSPGGPRTLQQYF
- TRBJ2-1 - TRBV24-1 TGTGCCACCAGTCCCCCCGGTCTCCACAATGAGCAGTTCTTC CATSPPGLHNEQFF
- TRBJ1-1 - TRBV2 TGTGCCAGCAGTGAGCAGGGCAGGTATACTGAAGCTTTCTTT CASSEQGRYTEAFF
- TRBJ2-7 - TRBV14 TGTGCCAGCAAACTTACAGGGGGGGCCTACGAGCGGTACTTC CASKLTGGAYERYF